The source of this T cell receptor beta chain is a study of neurological immune-mediated disorders. Broader study findings: Falling below healthy controls, multiple sclerosis showed the least TCR clonal expansion, while HTLV-1-associated myelopathy showed the most.

The cDNA came from 5'RACE, which used 10-nucleotide random UMIs. TCRdb re-derived calls from the 5' RACE reads in MiXCR, one entry per CDR3 protein. This table holds about 60,000 distinct CDR3 sequences, about 10% found once. The time point here: longitudinal time-point 1 (baseline). Where libraries were unsorted, they were derived from 2 million PBMCs stored at -80 degrees C. This clonotype was detected ten times or more. Antigen unknown. V was clipped by 5 bases and J by 2 bases, with 15 bases between them. The CDR3 is made up of 15 amino acids. The specimen sequenced was PBMCs. The receptor's source is a male donor with HTLV-1-associated myelopathy (HAM/TSP). The V call is TRBV12-3 or TRBV12-4, the J call TRBJ2-5; no clear D gene. CDR3 in amino acids: CASSHTSEGQETQYF. Written as DNA, the CDR3 is TGTGCCAGCAGTCATACCTCGGAAGGGCAAGAGACCCAGTACTTC.